This is a list of T cell receptor beta chains from one sample in a study of blood T cell repertoires in COVID-19. The protocol was immunoSEQ multiplex PCR, while the TCRdb copy is restricted to in-frame clones and leaves out a portion. In the table there are 250,000 or so clones, approximately 91% of which are singletons. What was sequenced was peripheral blood. All receptors come from a woman in her fifties or sixties with acute or convalescent COVID-19. Each CDR3 is given with its conserved first and last residue. The D gene is left open where the match is weak. The listing skips clone size in some rows; elsewhere it reads once, few, many or a size class.

clone size: -
CDR3 length: 18
J gene: TRBJ1-1
V gene: TRBV18
D gene: TRBD1
CDR3 protein: CASSFQLPGQGGSTEAFF
CDR3 DNA: TGTGCCAGCTCATTTCAATTGCCGGGACAGGGGGGTAGCACTGAAGCTTTCTTT

clone size: -
CDR3 length: 18
J gene: TRBJ2-3
V gene: TRBV9
D gene: TRBD2
CDR3 protein: CASSAQVGGVGITDTQYF
CDR3 DNA: TGTGCCAGCAGCGCCCAGGTCGGGGGGGTAGGGATCACAGATACGCAGTATTTT

clone size: -
CDR3 length: 13
J gene: TRBJ1-4
V gene: TRBV12-3/TRBV12-4
D gene: -
CDR3 protein: CASSLLTNEKLFF
CDR3 DNA: TGTGCCAGCAGTTTACTCACTAATGAAAAACTGTTTTTT

clone size: -
CDR3 length: 17
J gene: TRBJ1-1
V gene: TRBV9
D gene: -
CDR3 protein: CASSVGIGAFMNTEAFF
CDR3 DNA: TGTGCCAGCAGCGTAGGTATAGGGGCCTTTATGAACACTGAAGCTTTCTTT

clone size: -
CDR3 length: 14
J gene: TRBJ2-1
V gene: TRBV11-2
D gene: TRBD2
CDR3 protein: CASGSSSGYNEQFF
CDR3 DNA: TGTGCCAGCGGTTCCTCTAGCGGGTACAATGAGCAGTTCTTC

clone size: -
CDR3 length: 16
J gene: TRBJ1-5
V gene: TRBV5-5
D gene: -
CDR3 protein: CASSLNTPDYNQPQHF
CDR3 DNA: TGTGCCAGCAGCTTGAACACTCCAGACTATAATCAGCCCCAGCATTTT

clone size: -
CDR3 length: 15
J gene: TRBJ1-1
V gene: TRBV7-8
D gene: TRBD1
CDR3 protein: CASSPRTGGNTEAFF
CDR3 DNA: TGTGCCAGCAGCCCTAGGACAGGGGGGAACACTGAAGCTTTCTTT

clone size: -
CDR3 length: 17
J gene: TRBJ1-3
V gene: TRBV5-5
D gene: -
CDR3 protein: CASSLFPPRGEGNTIYF
CDR3 DNA: TGTGCCAGCAGCCTATTCCCCCCCAGGGGTGAAGGAAACACCATATATTTT

clone size: -
CDR3 length: 13
J gene: TRBJ1-5
V gene: TRBV19
D gene: -
CDR3 protein: CASSASQGILQHF
CDR3 DNA: TGTGCCAGTAGCGCTTCACAGGGAATACTCCAGCATTTT

clone size: -
CDR3 length: 15
J gene: TRBJ2-3
V gene: TRBV5-1
D gene: TRBD2
CDR3 protein: CASSLGGLEADTQYF
CDR3 DNA: TGCGCCAGCAGCTTAGGAGGACTAGAGGCAGATACGCAGTATTTT

clone size: -
CDR3 length: 13
J gene: TRBJ2-7
V gene: TRBV27
D gene: TRBD1
CDR3 protein: CASSRQGRYEQYF
CDR3 DNA: TGTGCCAGCAGTCGACAGGGGAGGTACGAGCAGTACTTC

clone size: -
CDR3 length: 15
J gene: TRBJ1-6
V gene: TRBV6-4
D gene: TRBD1
CDR3 protein: CASSEGTGRRSPLHF
CDR3 DNA: TGTGCCAGCAGCGAAGGGACAGGGAGGCGTTCACCCCTCCACTTT

clone size: -
CDR3 length: 14
J gene: TRBJ1-3
V gene: TRBV6-2/TRBV6-3
D gene: TRBD1
CDR3 protein: CASSWTGQGNTIYF
CDR3 DNA: TGTGCCAGCAGTTGGACGGGACAGGGAAACACCATATATTTT

clone size: -
CDR3 length: 16
J gene: TRBJ1-3
V gene: TRBV6-5
D gene: -
CDR3 protein: CASSYSKSGGGNTIYF
CDR3 DNA: TGTGCCAGCAGTTACTCGAAGTCCGGGGGAGGAAACACCATATATTTT

clone size: -
CDR3 length: 14
J gene: TRBJ2-7
V gene: TRBV11-2
D gene: -
CDR3 protein: CASSLVQRLNEQYF
CDR3 DNA: TGTGCCAGCAGCTTAGTTCAGCGTCTAAACGAGCAGTACTTC

clone size: -
CDR3 length: 15
J gene: TRBJ1-4
V gene: TRBV6-5
D gene: TRBD1
CDR3 protein: CASSLDRGSNEKLFF
CDR3 DNA: TGTGCCAGCAGCCTGGACAGGGGGTCGAATGAAAAACTGTTTTTT

clone size: -
CDR3 length: 14
J gene: TRBJ2-5
V gene: TRBV25-1
D gene: TRBD2
CDR3 protein: CASSSAGGPETQYF
CDR3 DNA: TGTGCCAGCAGTTCAGCGGGAGGGCCCGAGACCCAGTACTTC

clone size: -
CDR3 length: 18
J gene: TRBJ1-4
V gene: TRBV7-6
D gene: TRBD1
CDR3 protein: CASSLRPGQGTTNEKLFF
CDR3 DNA: TGTGCCAGCAGCTTAAGACCGGGACAGGGGACGACTAATGAAAAACTGTTTTTT

clone size: -
CDR3 length: 16
J gene: TRBJ1-5
V gene: TRBV7-6
D gene: -
CDR3 protein: CASSLRSGSGNQPQHF
CDR3 DNA: TGTGCCAGCAGCTTAAGGTCCGGGAGTGGGAATCAGCCCCAGCATTTT

clone size: -
CDR3 length: 14
J gene: TRBJ1-1
V gene: TRBV6-2/TRBV6-3
D gene: -
CDR3 protein: CASSYSLQRTEAFF
CDR3 DNA: TGTGCCAGCAGTTACTCGTTGCAGAGGACTGAAGCTTTCTTT

clone size: -
CDR3 length: 15
J gene: TRBJ2-7
V gene: TRBV9
D gene: -
CDR3 protein: CASAAGGAALYEQYF
CDR3 DNA: TGTGCCAGCGCAGCTGGGGGCGCGGCCCTCTACGAGCAGTACTTC

clone size: once
CDR3 length: 16
J gene: TRBJ1-2
V gene: TRBV19
D gene: -
CDR3 protein: CASSQLTGTPNYGYTF
CDR3 DNA: TGTGCCAGTAGTCAACTCACCGGGACACCAAACTATGGCTACACCTTC

clone size: -
CDR3 length: 18
J gene: TRBJ2-7
V gene: TRBV7-9
D gene: TRBD1
CDR3 protein: CASSLQPDRGLRTYEQYF
CDR3 DNA: TGTGCCAGCAGCTTACAACCCGACAGGGGGCTGCGGACCTACGAGCAGTACTTC

clone size: -
CDR3 length: 14
J gene: TRBJ1-2
V gene: TRBV28
D gene: TRBD1
CDR3 protein: CASLGTAPRFGYTF
CDR3 DNA: TGTGCCAGTTTAGGGACAGCCCCTAGGTTTGGCTACACCTTC

clone size: -
CDR3 length: 14
J gene: TRBJ2-2
V gene: TRBV19
D gene: TRBD2
CDR3 protein: CASRILAVTGELFF
CDR3 DNA: TGTGCCAGTAGAATCCTAGCGGTCACCGGGGAGCTGTTTTTT

clone size: -
CDR3 length: 16
J gene: TRBJ1-4
V gene: TRBV19
D gene: -
CDR3 protein: CASSPIETALFEKLFF
CDR3 DNA: TGTGCCAGTAGTCCTATTGAGACAGCGTTGTTTGAAAAACTGTTTTTT

clone size: -
CDR3 length: 14
J gene: TRBJ2-1
V gene: TRBV30
D gene: TRBD1
CDR3 protein: CAWSSRTGYNEQFF
CDR3 DNA: TGTGCCTGGAGTTCTAGGACAGGATACAATGAGCAGTTCTTC

clone size: -
CDR3 length: 15
J gene: TRBJ2-7
V gene: TRBV28
D gene: TRBD1
CDR3 protein: CASSLSGTGYYEQYF
CDR3 DNA: TGTGCCAGCAGTTTATCCGGGACAGGGTACTACGAGCAGTACTTC

clone size: -
CDR3 length: 16
J gene: TRBJ1-4
V gene: TRBV6-5
D gene: -
CDR3 protein: CASSYSNRAYNEKLFF
CDR3 DNA: TGTGCCAGCAGTTACTCGAACAGGGCTTATAATGAAAAACTGTTTTTT

clone size: -
CDR3 length: 15
J gene: TRBJ2-1
V gene: TRBV7-3
D gene: TRBD2
CDR3 protein: CASSLTSGGYNEQFF
CDR3 DNA: TGTGCCAGCAGCCTCACTAGCGGGGGTTACAATGAGCAGTTCTTC

clone size: -
CDR3 length: 17
J gene: TRBJ2-6
V gene: TRBV6-1
D gene: -
CDR3 protein: CASSEATGGAGANVLTF
CDR3 DNA: TGTGCCAGCAGTGAAGCTACAGGGGGGGCTGGGGCCAACGTCCTGACTTTC

clone size: -
CDR3 length: 20
J gene: TRBJ2-1
V gene: TRBV19
D gene: TRBD1
CDR3 protein: CASSIEKQGLRTGEFNEQFF
CDR3 DNA: TGTGCCAGTAGTATAGAAAAACAGGGTTTGAGGACAGGGGAGTTCAATGAGCAGTTCTTC

clone size: -
CDR3 length: 16
J gene: TRBJ1-4
V gene: TRBV7-9
D gene: -
CDR3 protein: CASSLSRGLPNEKLFF
CDR3 DNA: TGTGCCAGTAGCTTGAGCAGGGGTCTACCTAATGAAAAACTGTTTTTT

clone size: -
CDR3 length: 15
J gene: TRBJ2-2
V gene: TRBV5-1
D gene: -
CDR3 protein: CASSLQVVKTGELFF
CDR3 DNA: TGCGCCAGCAGCTTACAAGTGGTTAAGACCGGGGAGCTGTTTTTT

clone size: -
CDR3 length: 15
J gene: TRBJ2-7
V gene: TRBV9
D gene: -
CDR3 protein: CASSVGGVPIYEQYF
CDR3 DNA: TGTGCCAGCAGCGTAGGGGGAGTCCCAATCTACGAGCAGTACTTC

clone size: -
CDR3 length: 14
J gene: TRBJ2-1
V gene: TRBV18
D gene: -
CDR3 protein: CASSPTLGGNEQFF
CDR3 DNA: TGTGCCAGCTCACCAACGCTAGGAGGGAATGAGCAGTTCTTC

clone size: -
CDR3 length: 13
J gene: TRBJ1-1
V gene: TRBV30
D gene: -
CDR3 protein: CAWSVQQKTEAFF
CDR3 DNA: TGTGCCTGGAGTGTACAGCAGAAGACTGAAGCTTTCTTT

clone size: -
CDR3 length: 14
J gene: TRBJ1-1
V gene: TRBV25-1
D gene: -
CDR3 protein: CASSEYLRGTEAFF
CDR3 DNA: TGTGCCAGCAGTGAATATTTGCGGGGGACTGAAGCTTTCTTT

clone size: few
CDR3 length: 15
J gene: TRBJ2-1
V gene: TRBV27
D gene: TRBD1
CDR3 protein: CASNQKWTGSNEQFF
CDR3 DNA: TGTGCCAGCAACCAAAAGTGGACAGGGAGCAATGAGCAGTTCTTC

clone size: -
CDR3 length: 18
J gene: TRBJ2-2
V gene: TRBV7-9
D gene: -
CDR3 protein: CASSLAPWPIAETGELFF
CDR3 DNA: TGTGCCAGCAGCTTAGCTCCGTGGCCTATAGCGGAAACCGGGGAGCTGTTTTTT

clone size: -
CDR3 length: 15
J gene: TRBJ1-5
V gene: TRBV2
D gene: -
CDR3 protein: CASSEGGAGNQPQHF
CDR3 DNA: TGTGCCAGCTCGGAAGGGGGGGCTGGCAATCAGCCCCAGCATTTT

clone size: once
CDR3 length: 14
J gene: TRBJ1-3
V gene: TRBV5-1
D gene: TRBD1
CDR3 protein: CASSSTGSGNTIYF
CDR3 DNA: TGCGCCAGCAGCTCGACAGGGTCAGGAAACACCATATATTTT